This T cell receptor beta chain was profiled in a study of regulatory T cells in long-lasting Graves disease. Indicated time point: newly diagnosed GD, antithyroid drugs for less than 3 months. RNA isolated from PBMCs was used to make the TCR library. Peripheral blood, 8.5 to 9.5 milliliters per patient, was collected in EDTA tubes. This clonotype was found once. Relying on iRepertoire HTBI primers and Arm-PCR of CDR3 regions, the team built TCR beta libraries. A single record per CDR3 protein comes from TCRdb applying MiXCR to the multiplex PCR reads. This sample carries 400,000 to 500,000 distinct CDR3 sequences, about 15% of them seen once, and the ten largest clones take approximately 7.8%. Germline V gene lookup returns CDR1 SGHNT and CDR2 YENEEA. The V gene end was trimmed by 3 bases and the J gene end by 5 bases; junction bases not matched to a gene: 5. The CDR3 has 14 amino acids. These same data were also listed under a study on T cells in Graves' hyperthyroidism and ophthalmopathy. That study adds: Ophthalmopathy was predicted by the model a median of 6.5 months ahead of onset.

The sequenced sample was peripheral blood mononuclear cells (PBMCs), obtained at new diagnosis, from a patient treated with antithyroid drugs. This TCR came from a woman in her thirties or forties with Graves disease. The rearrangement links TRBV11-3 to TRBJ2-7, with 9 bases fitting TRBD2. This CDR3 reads CASSFAGGFDEQYF. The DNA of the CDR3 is TGTGCCAGCAGCTTTGCGGGAGGGTTCGACGAGCAGTACTTC.